This T cell receptor (beta chain) was documented in a study of T cell repertoires in cytomegalovirus infection. The wider study: As its CMV epitopes, the study selected recently identified HLA-C-restricted and well-studied HLA-B-restricted targets.

Worth noting for this clonotype: Its antigen is not identified.

TCRdb analysed the reads with MiXCR anew, one entry per CDR3 protein. The sample has roughly 730,000 distinct CDR3 sequences; roughly 33% are singletons. The CDR3 consists of 14 residues. Looked up from germline, CDR1 is SEHNR and CDR2 is FQNEAQ (reference sequence). V shed 5 bases and J 8 bases; nucleotides not matched to a gene: 8. The clonotype originates from a human donor in good health (CMV status not recorded). Some clones in this sample may be carry-over from other donors' samples. The sequenced sample was cultured PBMCs, obtained from culture after CMV antigen stimulation. The gene calls are TRBV7-9 and TRBJ1-4; 7 bases fit TRBD1. Here the CDR3 reads CASSTRTGMEKLFF. The CDR3 DNA sequence: TGTGCCAGCAGCACCAGGACAGGCATGGAAAAACTGTTTTTT.